This T cell receptor (beta chain) was sequenced in a study of a mutant IDH1 vaccine in newly diagnosed glioma. Profiling relied on immunoSEQ multiplex PCR, and the TCRdb table lists in-frame clones only, not all of them. This table has around 88,000 clones, around four fifths appearing once. Between the trimmed V and J ends, which lost 6 bases and 6 bases, there was a span of 10 bases. This CDR3 region has 12 residues. The germline CDR1 and CDR2 sequences are SGDLS and YYNGEE. Time point reported: baseline, week 1 (first vaccination visit). Treatment of the sample: pre-vaccination baseline after standard-of-care therapy.

Specimen: PBMCs, collected from a glioma patient treated with radiotherapy, temozolomide or both. This clonotype was sampled from a man aged 40-55 years with glioma. The rearrangement links TRBV9 to TRBJ2-1, with D possibly being TRBD2 (6 bases). The CDR3 bases are TGTGCCAGCAACCGGGGGTCCAATGAGCAGTTCTTC. The encoded protein is CASNRGSNEQFF.